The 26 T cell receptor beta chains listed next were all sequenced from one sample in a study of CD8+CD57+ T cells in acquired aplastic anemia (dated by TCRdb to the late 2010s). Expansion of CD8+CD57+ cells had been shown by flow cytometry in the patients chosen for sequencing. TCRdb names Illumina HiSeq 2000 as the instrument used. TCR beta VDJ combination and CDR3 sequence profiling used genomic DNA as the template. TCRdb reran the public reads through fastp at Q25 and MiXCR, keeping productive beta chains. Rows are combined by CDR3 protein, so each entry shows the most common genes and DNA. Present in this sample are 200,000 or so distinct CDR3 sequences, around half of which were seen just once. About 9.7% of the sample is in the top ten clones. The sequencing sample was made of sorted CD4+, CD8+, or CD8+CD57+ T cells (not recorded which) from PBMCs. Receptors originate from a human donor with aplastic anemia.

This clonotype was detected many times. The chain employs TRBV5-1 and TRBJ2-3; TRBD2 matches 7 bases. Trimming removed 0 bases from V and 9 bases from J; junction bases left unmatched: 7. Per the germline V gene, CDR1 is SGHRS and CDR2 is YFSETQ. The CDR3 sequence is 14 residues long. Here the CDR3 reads CASSLGASGRTQYF. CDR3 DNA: TGCGCCAGCAGCTTGGGGGCTAGCGGCCGGACGCAGTATTTT.

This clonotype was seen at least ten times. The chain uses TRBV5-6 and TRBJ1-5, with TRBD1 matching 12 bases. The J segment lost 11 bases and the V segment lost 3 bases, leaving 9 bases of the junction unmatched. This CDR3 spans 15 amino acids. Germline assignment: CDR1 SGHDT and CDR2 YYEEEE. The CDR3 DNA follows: TGTGCCAGCAGCTCGGGACAGGGGGCCCGGCTAGCCCAGCATTTT. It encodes CASSSGQGARLAQHF.

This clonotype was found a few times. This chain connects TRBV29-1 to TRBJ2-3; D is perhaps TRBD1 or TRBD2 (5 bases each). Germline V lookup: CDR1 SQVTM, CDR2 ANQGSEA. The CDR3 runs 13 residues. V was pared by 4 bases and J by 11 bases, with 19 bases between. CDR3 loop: CSVGVRGVFEQYF. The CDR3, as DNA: TGCAGCGTTGGTGTTCGAGGGGTTTTTGAGCAGTATTTT.

DNA for the CDR3: TGTGCCAGTTCCCTATGGAGTGAAGCTTTCTTT. Protein product: CASSLWSEAFF. The genes are TRBV19 and TRBJ1-1, with D uncertain. The CDR3 extends over 11 amino acids. Germline loops: CDR1 LNHDA, CDR2 SQIVND (reference sequence). The V end was cut by 8 bases, the J end by 7 bases, with 11 bases between.

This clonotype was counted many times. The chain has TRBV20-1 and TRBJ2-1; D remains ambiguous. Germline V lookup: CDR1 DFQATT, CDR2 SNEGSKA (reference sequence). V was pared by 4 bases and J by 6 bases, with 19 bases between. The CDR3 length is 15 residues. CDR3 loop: CSAIHFAPGSNEQFF. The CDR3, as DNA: TGCAGTGCTATCCACTTCGCCCCCGGTTCCAATGAGCAGTTCTTC.

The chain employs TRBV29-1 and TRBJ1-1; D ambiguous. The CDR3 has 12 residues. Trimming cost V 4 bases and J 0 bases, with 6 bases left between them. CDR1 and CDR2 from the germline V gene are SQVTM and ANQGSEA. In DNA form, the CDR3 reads TGCAGCGTTGTAACGGTGAACACTGAAGCTTTCTTT. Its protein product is CSVVTVNTEAFF. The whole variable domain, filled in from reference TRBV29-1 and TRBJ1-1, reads SAVISQKPSRDICQRGTSLTIQCQVDSQVTMMFWYRQQPGQSLTLIATANQGSEATYESGFVIDKFPISRPNLTFSTLTVSNMSPEDSSIYLCSVVTVNTEAFFGQGTRLTVV.

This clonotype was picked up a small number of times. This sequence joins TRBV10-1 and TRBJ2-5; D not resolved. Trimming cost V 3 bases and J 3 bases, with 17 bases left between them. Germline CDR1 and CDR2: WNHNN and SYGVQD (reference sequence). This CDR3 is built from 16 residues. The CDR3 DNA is TGCGCCAGCAGTGAAGGTTCCGGGCAGAACGAAGAGACCCAGTACTTC. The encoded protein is CASSEGSGQNEETQYF.

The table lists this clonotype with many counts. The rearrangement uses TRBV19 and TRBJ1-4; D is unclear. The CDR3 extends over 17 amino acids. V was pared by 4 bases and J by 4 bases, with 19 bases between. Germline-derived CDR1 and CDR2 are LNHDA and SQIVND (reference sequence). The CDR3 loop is CASSTGLTSSNNEKLFF. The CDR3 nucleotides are TGTGCCAGTAGTACGGGCCTAACCTCCTCAAATAATGAAAAACTGTTTTTT.

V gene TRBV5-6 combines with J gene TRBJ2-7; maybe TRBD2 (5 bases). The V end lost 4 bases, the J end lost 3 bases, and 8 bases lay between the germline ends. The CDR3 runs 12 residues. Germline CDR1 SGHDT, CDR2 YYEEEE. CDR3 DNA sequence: TGTGCCAGCAGCCGAGACTACTACGAGCAGTACTTC. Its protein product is CASSRDYYEQYF.

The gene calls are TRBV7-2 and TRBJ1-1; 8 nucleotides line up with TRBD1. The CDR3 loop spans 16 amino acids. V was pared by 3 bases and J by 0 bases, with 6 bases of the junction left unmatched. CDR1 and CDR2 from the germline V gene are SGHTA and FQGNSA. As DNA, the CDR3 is TGTGCCAGCAGCTTTGGACAGGGATCCATGAACACTGAAGCTTTCTTT. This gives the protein CASSFGQGSMNTEAFF.

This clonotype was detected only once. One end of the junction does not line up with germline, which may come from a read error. Here the CDR3 reads CATSDPNRGTEASF. The CDR3 nucleotides read TGTGCCACCAGTGATCCCAACAGGGGCACTGAAGCTTCCTTT. The V and J genes are TRBV24-1 and TRBJ1-1, with 7 bases fitting TRBD1. The CDR3 is 14 residues long. Germline V gene lookup returns CDR1 KGHDR and CDR2 SFDVKD.

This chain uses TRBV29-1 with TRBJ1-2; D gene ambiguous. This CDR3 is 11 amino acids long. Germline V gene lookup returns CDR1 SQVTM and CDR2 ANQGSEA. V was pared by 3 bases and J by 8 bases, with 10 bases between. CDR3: CSVDAGVGYTF. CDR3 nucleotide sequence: TGCAGCGTTGATGCTGGTGTAGGCTACACCTTC.

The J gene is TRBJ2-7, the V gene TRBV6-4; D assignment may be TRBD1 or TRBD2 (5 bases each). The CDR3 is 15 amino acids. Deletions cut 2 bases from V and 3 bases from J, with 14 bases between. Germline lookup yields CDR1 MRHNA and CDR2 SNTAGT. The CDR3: CASSDPQGPNYEQYF. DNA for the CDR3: TGTGCCAGCAGTGACCCCCAGGGACCAAACTACGAGCAGTACTTC.

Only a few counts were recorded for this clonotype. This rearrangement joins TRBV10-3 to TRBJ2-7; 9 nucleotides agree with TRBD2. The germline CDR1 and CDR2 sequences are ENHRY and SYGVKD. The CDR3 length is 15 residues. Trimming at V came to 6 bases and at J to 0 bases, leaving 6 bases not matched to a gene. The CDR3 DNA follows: TGTGCCATCAGGCCGTTTAGCGGGAGCTCCTACGAGCAGTACTTC. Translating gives CAIRPFSGSSYEQYF.

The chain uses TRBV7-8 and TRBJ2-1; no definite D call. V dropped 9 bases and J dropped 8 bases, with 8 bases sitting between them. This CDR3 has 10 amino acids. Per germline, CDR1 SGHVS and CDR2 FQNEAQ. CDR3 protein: CASGDYEQFF. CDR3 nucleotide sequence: TGTGCCAGTGGAGACTATGAGCAGTTCTTC.

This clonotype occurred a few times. The CDR3 nucleotides read TGTGCCAGCACCTGGGTCTTCACGGGTGAGCAGTTCTTC. Translation: CASTWVFTGEQFF. The chain is built from TRBV3-1 and TRBJ2-1; D gene ambiguous. The CDR3 has 13 residues. The germline V gene has CDR1 LGHDT and CDR2 YNNKEL (reference sequence). The V and J ends lost 7 bases and 9 bases respectively, with 16 bases between them.

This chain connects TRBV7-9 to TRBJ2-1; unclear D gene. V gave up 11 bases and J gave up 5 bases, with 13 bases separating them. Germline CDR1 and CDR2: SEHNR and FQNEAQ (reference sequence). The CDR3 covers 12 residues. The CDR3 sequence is CAALVGNNEQFF. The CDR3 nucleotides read TGTGCCGCCCTTGTAGGGAACAATGAGCAGTTCTTC.

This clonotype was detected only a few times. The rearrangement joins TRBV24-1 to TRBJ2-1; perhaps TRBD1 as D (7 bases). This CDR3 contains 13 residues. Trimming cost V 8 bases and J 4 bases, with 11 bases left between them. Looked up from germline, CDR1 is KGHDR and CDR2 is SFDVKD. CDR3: CATTGGQYNEQFF. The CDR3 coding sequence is TGTGCCACCACAGGGGGGCAATACAATGAGCAGTTCTTC.

CDR3 coding DNA: TGTGCCAGCGGCCAGGCCCCGTCCATGGTCACAGATACGCAGTATTTT. Protein: CASGQAPSMVTDTQYF. The chain uses TRBV11-2 and TRBJ2-3; no definite D call. Between the trimmed V and J ends, which lost 8 bases and 2 bases, there was a span of 20 bases. This CDR3 has 16 amino acids. Looked up from germline, CDR1 is SGHAT and CDR2 is FQNNGV.

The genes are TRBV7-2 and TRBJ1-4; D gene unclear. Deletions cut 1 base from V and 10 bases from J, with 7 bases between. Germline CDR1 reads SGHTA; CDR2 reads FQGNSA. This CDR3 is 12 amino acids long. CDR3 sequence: CASSLGGIKLFF. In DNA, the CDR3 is TGTGCCAGCAGCTTAGGAGGAATAAAACTGTTTTTT.

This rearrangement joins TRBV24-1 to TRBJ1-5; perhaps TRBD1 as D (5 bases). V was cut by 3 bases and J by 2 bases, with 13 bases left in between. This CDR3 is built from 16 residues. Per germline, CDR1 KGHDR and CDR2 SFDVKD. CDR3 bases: TGTGCCACCAGTGATCAAGGCGGGGGGGGCAATCAGCCCCAGCATTTT. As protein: CATSDQGGGGNQPQHF.

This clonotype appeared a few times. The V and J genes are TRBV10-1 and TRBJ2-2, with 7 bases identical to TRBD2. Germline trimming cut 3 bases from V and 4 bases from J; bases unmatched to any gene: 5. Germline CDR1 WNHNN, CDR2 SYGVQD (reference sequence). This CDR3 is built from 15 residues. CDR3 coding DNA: TGCGCCAGCAGTGATTGGGGAGGGTTCACCGGGGAGCTGTTTTTT. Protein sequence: CASSDWGGFTGELFF.

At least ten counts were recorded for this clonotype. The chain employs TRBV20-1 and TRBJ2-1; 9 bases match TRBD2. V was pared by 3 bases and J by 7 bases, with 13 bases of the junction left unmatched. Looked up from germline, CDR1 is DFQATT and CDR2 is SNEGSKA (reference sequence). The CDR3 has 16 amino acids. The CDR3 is CSARTRGTSPRNEQFF. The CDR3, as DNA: TGCAGTGCTAGGACCCGAGGGACTAGCCCTCGTAATGAGCAGTTCTTC.

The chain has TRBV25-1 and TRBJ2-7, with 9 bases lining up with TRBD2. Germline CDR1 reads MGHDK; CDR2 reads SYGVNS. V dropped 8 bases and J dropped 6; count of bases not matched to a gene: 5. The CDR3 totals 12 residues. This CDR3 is CASVGSGSEQYF. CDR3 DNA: TGTGCCAGCGTAGGTAGCGGGAGCGAGCAGTACTTC.

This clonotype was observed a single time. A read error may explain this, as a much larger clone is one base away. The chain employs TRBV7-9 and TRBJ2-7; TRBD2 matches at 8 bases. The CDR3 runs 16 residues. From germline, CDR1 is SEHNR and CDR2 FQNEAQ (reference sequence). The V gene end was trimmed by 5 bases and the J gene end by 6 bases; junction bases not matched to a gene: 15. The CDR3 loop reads CASSPRVSGTKCEQYF. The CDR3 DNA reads TGTGCCAGCAGCCCGCGGGTTAGCGGGACTAAGTGCGAGCAGTACTTC.

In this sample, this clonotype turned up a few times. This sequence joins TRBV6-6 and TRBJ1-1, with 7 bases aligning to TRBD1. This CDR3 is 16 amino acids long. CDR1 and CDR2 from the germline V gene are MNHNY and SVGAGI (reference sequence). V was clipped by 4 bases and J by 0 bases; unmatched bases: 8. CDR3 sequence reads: CASSSARTGVNTEAFF. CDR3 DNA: TGTGCCAGCAGTTCCGCCAGGACAGGAGTGAACACTGAAGCTTTCTTT.